This T cell receptor (beta chain) was sequenced in a study of blood T cell repertoires in COVID-19. Participant-given clinical history determined each cohort assignment. In its sample, this clone was seen once. Authors' analysis steps: Amplification of reference gene primers provided the estimated nucleated cell counts. TCRdb's table, derived via immunoSEQ multiplex PCR, lists solely in-frame clones and lacks some. The V and J calls and the clone size are those of that table, but D and trimming were determined from the DNA. The sample yields 140,000 or so clones, around four fifths seen once. Trimming took 0 bases from V and 4 from J; bases not matched to a gene: 17. Germline CDR1 is MGHRA and CDR2 is YSYEKL. CDR3 length: 20 amino acids.

The sequenced sample was PBMCs or T cells enriched from blood (not recorded which). This clonotype originated in a woman between 50 and 59 years old with acute COVID-19. The J gene is TRBJ2-2, the V gene TRBV4-1, with 7 bases identical to TRBD2. For the CDR3, the DNA is TGCGCCAGCAGCCAAGATAACCGGGTTGGGCGGGAGACACTCACCGGGGAGCTGTTTTTT. This encodes CASSQDNRVGRETLTGELFF.